The 10 T cell receptor beta chains below come from one sample, sequenced in a study of T cell responses to AZD1222 COVID-19 vaccine. Method: immunoSEQ multiplex PCR; TCRdb's copy keeps in-frame clones and lacks some. This table has 120,000 to 150,000 clones, about 87% appearing once. Source: peripheral blood, taken on day 0 of AZD1222 vaccination. These receptors came from an adult in good health.

The chain has TRBV7-8 and TRBJ1-6; tentative D call: TRBD1 (6 bases). Germline V CDR1 and CDR2: SGHVS, FQNEAQ. The V end was cut by 0 bases, the J end by 9 bases, with 18 bases between. The CDR3 length is 17 residues. DNA for the CDR3: TGTGCCAGCAGCTTAGCTTCGAGGGGGGCCAACGGTTCACCCCTCCACTTT. Protein sequence: CASSLASRGANGSPLHF. Complete variable domain (other parts from reference TRBV7-8 and TRBJ1-6): GAGVSQSPRYKVAKRGQDVALRCDPISGHVSLFWYQQALGQGPEFLTYFQNEAQLDKSGLPSDRFFAERPEGSVSTLKIQRTQQEDSAVYLCASSLASRGANGSPLHFGNGTRLTVT.

The J gene is TRBJ2-1, the V gene TRBV7-9; 8 bases are shared with TRBD2. This CDR3 spans 14 amino acids. The V and J ends lost 2 bases and 14 bases, in that order; junction bases with no gene match: 11. Per the germline V gene, CDR1 is SEHNR and CDR2 is FQNEAQ (reference sequence). The CDR3 reads CASSLLAGGAGEFF. The CDR3 region has the DNA TGTGCCAGCAGCTTACTAGCGGGTGGCGCCGGGGAGTTCTTC.

This clone was seen a single time. The gene calls are TRBV12-5 and TRBJ1-2, with D possibly matching TRBD1 (6 bases). Trimming removed 0 bases from V and 0 bases from J, with 20 bases in between. This CDR3 region has 19 residues. CDR1 is LGHNT and CDR2 is FRNRAP in the germline V gene. The CDR3 nucleotides are TGTGCTAGTGGTTTGGTACTGTTAGGGGGGGTCCGTACTAACTATGGCTACACCTTC. Protein sequence: CASGLVLLGGVRTNYGYTF.

The chain links TRBV5-1 to TRBJ2-2; TRBD2 matches at 10 bases. CDR3 size: 17 residues. Germline V CDR1 and CDR2: SGHRS, YFSETQ. V lost 4 bases, J lost 5 bases, and 11 bases stayed unmatched. The CDR3 region is CASSLGGAGGRTGELFF. CDR3 DNA sequence: TGCGCCAGCAGCCTCGGGGGAGCGGGAGGGCGGACCGGGGAGCTGTTTTTT.

The chain couples TRBV29-1 to TRBJ2-7; no reliable D call. Trimming shortened V by 0 bases and J by 3 bases, and 18 bases separated the two germline ends. Looked up from germline, CDR1 is SQVTM and CDR2 is ANQGSEA. This CDR3 spans 16 amino acids. CDR3 bases: TGCAGCGTTGAAGATTGGAAAACAACCTCGGGCTACGAGCAGTACTTC. Its translation: CSVEDWKTTSGYEQYF.

The chain carries TRBV24-1 and TRBJ1-1; D gene unclear. The CDR3 loop spans 12 amino acids. Germline V gives CDR1 KGHDR, CDR2 SFDVKD. V gave up 11 bases and J gave up 1 base, with 10 bases separating them. As DNA, the CDR3 is TGTGCCATCAGAGGGAGGAACACTGAAGCTTTCTTT. Translating gives CAIRGRNTEAFF.

The chain recombines TRBV10-3 with TRBJ1-1, with D hard to call. CDR3 size: 15 residues. Germline CDR1 ENHRY, CDR2 SYGVKD. Trimming stripped 0 bases from V and 2 bases from J, with 10 bases between. In nucleotides, the CDR3 is TGTGCCATCAGTGAGTCGGTAGTAGGTAACACTGAAGCTTTCTTT. The encoded protein is CAISESVVGNTEAFF.

CDR3 in amino acids: CASSPPPGQGRVGYEQYF. CDR3 in DNA: TGTGCCAGCAGCCCACCCCCAGGACAGGGCCGCGTTGGATACGAGCAGTACTTC. The chain joins TRBV28 to TRBJ2-7; 8 bases line up with TRBD1. Trimming removed 6 bases from V and 4 bases from J; junction bases left unmatched: 20. CDR3 length equals 18 residues. Germline CDR1 MDHEN, CDR2 SYDVKM.

In this sample, this clone turned up a few times. The V call is TRBV12-2, the J call TRBJ2-7; TRBD2 is taken as the D call from the table, unchecked against the DNA. TRBV12-2 is marked as a pseudogene. The CDR3 contains 16 residues. The CDR3 DNA is TGTGCAAGTCGCTTAGCGGTGGGGGGAACGGCCTACGAGCAGTACTTC. Translation gives CASRLAVGGTAYEQYF.

The chain uses TRBV21-1 and TRBJ2-3. TRBV21-1 is deemed a pseudogene. This CDR3 is 13 amino acids long. The CDR3 loop is CASSKKGTDTQYF. CDR3 sequence (DNA): TGTGCCAGCAGCAAAAAGGGCACAGATACGCAGTATTTT.